This T cell receptor beta chain was sequenced in a study of HIV-infected patients and healthy controls. All unsorted peripheral T cells were captured because whole blood was used without fractionation. This clonotype was seen at least ten times. As yet, its antigen is unknown. cDNA was made from 400 to 500 ng RNA using alpha and beta constant primers. Alpha and beta chain libraries were made separately by chain-specific third strand synthesis with multiplexing indices. TCRdb re-called the 5' RACE reads through MiXCR, storing one row per CDR3 protein. This table has some 17,000 distinct CDR3 sequences, over 9.5% appearing once. Whole-study results and caveats: Untreated HIV+ repertoires had roughly threefold fewer distinct CDR3s and lower Shannon diversity than healthy controls. CDR3 sharing between individuals was lower in HIV-infected patients than in healthy controls.

The clonotype comes from an adult in good health. Sequenced: blood.

CDR3 coding DNA: TGTGCCAGTAGTGGTCGGACCACCTACGAGCAGTACTTC. It encodes CASSGRTTYEQYF. The chain couples TRBV19 to TRBJ2-7; D gene ambiguous. With 5 bases removed from V and 2 bases from J, the gap between germline ends came to 10 bases. The CDR3 runs to 13 residues. Per germline, CDR1 LNHDA and CDR2 SQIVND (reference sequence).